These T cell receptor beta chains were read from a single sample in a study of CD4+ T cells in melanoma. Sequencing was performed with immunoSEQ multiplex PCR; in TCRdb, only in-frame clones are kept and a portion is missing. Of 15,000 to 20,000 clones in the sample, 81% were seen once. Source material: cells from a culture (not recorded whether cultured in vitro). These receptors were collected from a human donor with melanoma. Each CDR3 is given without its conserved first and last residue. The D gene is left open where the match is weak. Rows give clone size only sometimes, using once, few, many, or a class for an expanded clone.

V: TRBV19; size: few; D: .; CDR3: ASRTSGTDTQY
V: TRBV30; size: .; D: .; CDR3: AWSVGGDQETQY
V: TRBV10-2; size: once; D: TRBD1; CDR3: ASTGGSYQPQH
V: TRBV6-5; size: once; D: .; CDR3: ASSSRAREKLF
V: TRBV5-4; size: .; D: TRBD1; CDR3: ASSLSGQGANTEAF
V: TRBV7-6; size: .; D: TRBD2; CDR3: ASSPDGGNEQF
V: TRBV7-9; size: .; D: .; CDR3: ASSLGRDGGKAF
V: TRBV5-1; size: few; D: .; CDR3: ASSWGTSGELF
V: TRBV10-3; size: .; D: .; CDR3: AISGVVGTEAF
V: TRBV4-1; size: .; D: .; CDR3: ASSQGLRGSSNQPQH
V: TRBV2; size: few; D: .; CDR3: ASSAGFGRESHEQY
V: TRBV11-2; size: .; D: .; CDR3: ASSRGTSLYGYT